Listed below are T cell receptor beta chains from one sample, sequenced in a study of blood T cell repertoires in COVID-19. Clones were sequenced by immunoSEQ multiplex PCR, and TCRdb holds only the in-frame ones, with some missing. The sample holds roughly 300,000 clones, more than 90% seen once. Input material: PBMCs or T cells enriched from blood (not recorded which). The source of these receptors is a woman in her twenties or thirties who had recovered from COVID-19. CDR3s include the opening cysteine and the closing phenylalanine or tryptophan. D genes are given only for firm matches. Clone sizes are given selectively: once, few, many, or a class where the clone is expanded.

CDR3 | DNA | V | size | J | D
CASRTGTAADTQYF | TGTGCCAGTAGGACCGGGACAGCTGCAGATACGCAGTATTTT | TRBV19 | - | TRBJ2-3 | TRBD1
CASSYSGIWYNEQFF | TGTGCCAGCAGTTACTCCGGGATATGGTACAATGAGCAGTTCTTC | TRBV6-2/TRBV6-3 | - | TRBJ2-1 | -
CASSSGHAVAFF | TGTGCCAGCAGTTCGGGACACGCGGTAGCTTTCTTT | TRBV28 | - | TRBJ1-1 | -
CASSRVGLAGSNEQFF | TGTGCCAGCTCACGAGTGGGACTAGCGGGAAGTAATGAGCAGTTCTTC | TRBV18 | - | TRBJ2-1 | TRBD2
CASGTGLAGHNEQFF | TGTGCTAGTGGTACCGGACTAGCGGGACACAATGAGCAGTTCTTC | TRBV12-5 | - | TRBJ2-1 | TRBD2
CASSQDQDRPGVTYF | TGCGCCAGCAGCCAAGATCAAGATAGGCCCGGGGTGACTTACTTC | TRBV4-1 | once | TRBJ2-4 | -
CASSLGGSSTDTQYF | TGTGCCAGCAGTTTAGGCGGGTCTAGCACAGATACGCAGTATTTT | TRBV28 | - | TRBJ2-3 | -
CASSPDRDEQYF | TGTGCCAGCAGTCCCGACAGGGACGAGCAGTACTTC | TRBV28 | - | TRBJ2-7 | TRBD1
CASSPTGTTEAFF | TGTGCCAGCAGTCCTACAGGGACAACTGAAGCTTTCTTT | TRBV12-3/TRBV12-4 | - | TRBJ1-1 | -
CASAIGQGALKTEAFF | TGTGCTAGTGCCATTGGCCAGGGGGCGTTAAAAACTGAAGCTTTCTTT | TRBV12-5 | once | TRBJ1-1 | TRBD1
CASSLSGRRTGELFF | TGTGCCAGCAGTCTTAGCGGGAGGAGAACCGGGGAGCTGTTTTTT | TRBV2 | - | TRBJ2-2 | TRBD2
CASSSLAPNEQFF | TGTGCCAGCAGCTCCCTAGCCCCCAATGAGCAGTTCTTC | TRBV11-3 | - | TRBJ2-1 | -
CASSQDSNEQFF | TGTGCCAGCAGCCAGGACAGCAATGAGCAGTTCTTC | TRBV5-4 | - | TRBJ2-1 | -
CASEPGGGNYGYTF | TGTGCCAGCGAGCCGGGGGGGGGCAACTATGGCTACACCTTC | TRBV7-2 | - | TRBJ1-2 | -
CAIRGGSHEQYF | TGTGCCATCCGGGGGGGGTCCCACGAGCAGTACTTC | TRBV10-3 | - | TRBJ2-7 | TRBD2
CASSVESSGLDEQYF | TGTGCCAGCAGCGTAGAGAGTAGCGGGTTAGACGAGCAGTACTTC | TRBV9 | - | TRBJ2-7 | TRBD2
CASRQNYGYTF | TGTGCCAGCAGACAGAACTATGGCTACACCTTC | TRBV2 | once | TRBJ1-2 | -
CASSQTDREDTGELFF | TGTGCCAGCAGCCAAACAGACAGGGAGGACACCGGGGAGCTGTTTTTT | TRBV11-3 | - | TRBJ2-2 | -
CASSPRHEAYGYTF | TGTGCCAGCAGCCCCCGACACGAAGCCTATGGCTACACCTTC | TRBV9 | - | TRBJ1-2 | -
CASSPYRATEAFF | TGTGCCAGCAGCCCTTACAGGGCTACTGAAGCTTTCTTT | TRBV3-1/TRBV3-2 | - | TRBJ1-1 | -
CASNRPDQETQYF | TGTGCCAGCAACAGGCCCGACCAAGAGACCCAGTACTTC | TRBV7-9 | few | TRBJ2-5 | -
CASSFVFGTQYF | TGTGCCAGCAGTTTCGTGTTTGGCACGCAGTATTTT | TRBV12-3/TRBV12-4 | few | TRBJ2-3 | -
CASSTRDRVAEQFF | TGCGCCAGCAGCACCCGGGACAGGGTGGCTGAGCAGTTCTTC | TRBV5-1 | - | TRBJ2-1 | TRBD1
CASLGSTTDRQETQYF | TGCGCCAGTCTCGGCTCCACCACGGACAGGCAAGAGACCCAGTACTTC | TRBV5-1 | - | TRBJ2-5 | TRBD1
CASSLFSVGTSGYEQYF | TGTGCCAGCAGCTTATTTTCTGTGGGGACTAGCGGCTACGAGCAGTACTTC | TRBV7-2 | - | TRBJ2-7 | TRBD2
CASSLEGTRALYEQYF | TGCGCCAGCAGCTTGGAGGGGACAAGGGCCCTCTACGAGCAGTACTTC | TRBV5-1 | - | TRBJ2-7 | -
CASSTRQGANTGELFF | TGTGCCAGCAGCACGCGACAGGGGGCTAACACCGGGGAGCTGTTTTTT | TRBV11-2 | - | TRBJ2-2 | TRBD1
CASSLRGNTEAFF | TGTGCCAGCAGTCTCAGGGGGAACACTGAAGCTTTCTTT | TRBV27 | - | TRBJ1-1 | -
CASSAAGQGNEKLFF | TGTGCCAGCAGTGCTGCGGGACAGGGTAATGAAAAACTGTTTTTT | TRBV2 | once | TRBJ1-4 | TRBD1
CASSPSVDGQTQYF | TGTGCCAGCTCACCAAGCGTAGACGGTCAGACCCAGTACTTC | TRBV18 | - | TRBJ2-5 | -
CASSLALAGPETQYF | TGCGCCAGCAGCTTAGCTCTAGCGGGACCAGAGACCCAGTACTTC | TRBV5-1 | once | TRBJ2-5 | TRBD2